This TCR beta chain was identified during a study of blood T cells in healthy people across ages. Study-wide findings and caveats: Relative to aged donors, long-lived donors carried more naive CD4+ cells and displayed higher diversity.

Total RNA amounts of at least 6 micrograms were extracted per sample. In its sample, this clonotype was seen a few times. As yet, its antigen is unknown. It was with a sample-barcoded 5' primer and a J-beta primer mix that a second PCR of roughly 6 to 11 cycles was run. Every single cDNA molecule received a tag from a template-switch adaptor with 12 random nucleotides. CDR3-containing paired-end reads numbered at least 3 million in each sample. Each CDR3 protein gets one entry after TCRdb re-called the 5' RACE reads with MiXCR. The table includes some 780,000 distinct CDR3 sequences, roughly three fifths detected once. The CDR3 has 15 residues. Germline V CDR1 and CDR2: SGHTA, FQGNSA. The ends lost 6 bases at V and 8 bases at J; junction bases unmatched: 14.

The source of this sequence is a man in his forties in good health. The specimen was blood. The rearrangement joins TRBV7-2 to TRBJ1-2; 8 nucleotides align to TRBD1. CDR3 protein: CASSRGQGNSVGYTF. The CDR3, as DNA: TGTGCCAGCAGTCGCGGACAGGGAAATTCAGTCGGCTACACCTTC.